This TCR beta chain came from a study of shared clonotypes between healthy human individuals. Profiled with immunoSEQ multiplex PCR; TCRdb holds only in-frame clones, not every one. The table records hundreds of thousands of clones, 75% to 80% of them present only once. Germline values: CDR1 LNHNV, CDR2 YYDKDF (reference sequence). V was pared by 2 bases and J by 2 bases, with 5 bases of the junction left unmatched. This CDR3 contains 16 residues. The specimen sequenced was PBMCs. The clonotype was recovered from a woman in her thirties or forties in good health. Some clones in this sample may be carry-over from other donors' samples. The chain is built from TRBV15 and TRBJ2-3, with 9 bases lining up with TRBD2. The CDR3 here is CATSRIAGVFTDTQYF. CDR3 in DNA: TGTGCCACCAGCAGAATAGCGGGGGTCTTCACAGATACGCAGTATTTT.